The clone carrying this T cell receptor (beta chain) was seen a handful of times. How the authors handled the data: Reference gene primer amplification gave estimated nucleated cell counts. Profiling relied on immunoSEQ multiplex PCR, and the TCRdb table lists in-frame clones only, not all of them. Clone size and the V and J calls come from that table; the DNA yielded D and trimming. There are tens of thousands of clones in the sample; 60% to 75% occur only once, and 5% to 6% lies in the top ten. The data belong to a study of blood T cell repertoires in COVID-19. For the study at large: Specimens from acute and convalescent COVID-19 originated in the United States, Italy and Spain. Sources were T cells, B-cell-depleted T cells, or PBMCs; the material itself was cDNA or gDNA.

Germline values: CDR1 SQVTM, CDR2 ANQGSEA. After removal of 7 bases from V and 1 base from J, the junction contained 8 bases not matched to a gene. The CDR3 is 14 residues long. This TCR was recovered from a man in his forties or fifties with active or convalescent COVID-19. This rearrangement joins TRBV29-1 to TRBJ1-1, with 8 bases identical to TRBD1. Sequencing was carried out using peripheral blood. The CDR3 DNA sequence: TGCAGCGCCTGGACAGGGAGGGAGAACACTGAAGCTTTCTTT. Protein: CSAWTGRENTEAFF.